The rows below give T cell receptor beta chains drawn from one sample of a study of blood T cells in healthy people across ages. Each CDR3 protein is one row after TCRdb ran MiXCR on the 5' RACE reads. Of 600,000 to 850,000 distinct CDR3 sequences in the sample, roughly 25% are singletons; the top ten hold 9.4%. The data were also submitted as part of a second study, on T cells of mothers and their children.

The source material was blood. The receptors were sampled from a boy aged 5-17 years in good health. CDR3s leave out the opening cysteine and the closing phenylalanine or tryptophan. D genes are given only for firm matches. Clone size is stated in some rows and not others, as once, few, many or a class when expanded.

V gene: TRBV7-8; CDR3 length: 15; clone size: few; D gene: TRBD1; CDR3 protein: ASSFRDRGFQADTQY
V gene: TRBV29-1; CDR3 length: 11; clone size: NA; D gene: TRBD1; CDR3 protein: SVTPGQGYGYT
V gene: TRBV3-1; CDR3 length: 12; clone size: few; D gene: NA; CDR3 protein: ASSQGRRYNEQF
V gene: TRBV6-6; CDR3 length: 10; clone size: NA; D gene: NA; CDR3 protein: ASSRPTGELF
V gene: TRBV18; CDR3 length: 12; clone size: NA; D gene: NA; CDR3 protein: ASSPGHPNQPQH
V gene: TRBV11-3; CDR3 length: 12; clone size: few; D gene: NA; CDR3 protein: ASSLDPIPPTQY
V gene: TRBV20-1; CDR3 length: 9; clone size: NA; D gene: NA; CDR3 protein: SAAPAGFKF
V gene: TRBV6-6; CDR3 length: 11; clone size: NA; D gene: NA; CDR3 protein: ATAEDRNYGYT
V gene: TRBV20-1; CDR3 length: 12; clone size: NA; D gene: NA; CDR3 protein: SARGLNPAYEQY
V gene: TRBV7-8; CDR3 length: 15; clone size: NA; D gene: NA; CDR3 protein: ASSSHKGERGTGELF
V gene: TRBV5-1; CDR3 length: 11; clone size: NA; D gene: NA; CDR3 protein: ASSLTGINEQF
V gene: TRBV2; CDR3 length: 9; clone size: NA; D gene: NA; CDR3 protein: ASSEGARSR
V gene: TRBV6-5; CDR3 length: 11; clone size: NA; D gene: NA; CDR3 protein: ASSPPALVVQF
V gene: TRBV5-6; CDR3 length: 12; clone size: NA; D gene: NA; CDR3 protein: ASSPPGLAGIQY
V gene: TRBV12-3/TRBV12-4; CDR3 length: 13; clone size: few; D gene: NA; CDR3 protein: ASRGRVAGTGELF
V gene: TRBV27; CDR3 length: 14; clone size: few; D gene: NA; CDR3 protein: ASSWERPNSYNEQF
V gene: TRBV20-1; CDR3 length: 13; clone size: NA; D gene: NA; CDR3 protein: SARSRRRGWETQY
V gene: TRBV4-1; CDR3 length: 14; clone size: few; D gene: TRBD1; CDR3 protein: ASSQGGGGGFEKLF
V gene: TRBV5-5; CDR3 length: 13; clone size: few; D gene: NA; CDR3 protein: ASSLLPPGDYEQY
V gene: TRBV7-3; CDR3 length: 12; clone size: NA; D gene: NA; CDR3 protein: ANRPGEGKNIQY
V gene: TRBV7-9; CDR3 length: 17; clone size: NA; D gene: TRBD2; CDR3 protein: ASSSDGLAGGPVETEQF
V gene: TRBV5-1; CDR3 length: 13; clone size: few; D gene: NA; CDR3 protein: ASSFSGALGYEQY
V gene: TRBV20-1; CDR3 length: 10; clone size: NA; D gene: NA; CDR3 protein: SASKGVAEQY